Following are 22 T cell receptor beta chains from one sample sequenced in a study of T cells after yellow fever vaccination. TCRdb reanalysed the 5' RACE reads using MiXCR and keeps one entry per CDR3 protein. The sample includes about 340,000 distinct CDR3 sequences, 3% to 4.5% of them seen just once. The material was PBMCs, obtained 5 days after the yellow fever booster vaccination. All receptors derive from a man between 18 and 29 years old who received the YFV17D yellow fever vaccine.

The CDR3 spells CASSYGERQPQHF. CDR3 nucleotide sequence: TGTGCCAGCAGTTACGGGGAGAGACAGCCCCAGCATTTT. The J gene is TRBJ1-5, the V gene TRBV6-6; no clear D. Germline lookup yields CDR1 MNHNY and CDR2 SVGAGI (reference sequence). The ends were cut back, 2 bases at V and 7 bases at J, with 9 bases in the middle. The CDR3 is 13 residues long.

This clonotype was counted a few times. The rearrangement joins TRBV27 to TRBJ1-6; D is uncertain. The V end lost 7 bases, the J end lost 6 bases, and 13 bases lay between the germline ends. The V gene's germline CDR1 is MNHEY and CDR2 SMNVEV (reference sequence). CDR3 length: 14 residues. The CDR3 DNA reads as TGTGCCAGCACCTCTAGGACGGCTAATTCACCCCTCCACTTT. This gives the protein CASTSRTANSPLHF.

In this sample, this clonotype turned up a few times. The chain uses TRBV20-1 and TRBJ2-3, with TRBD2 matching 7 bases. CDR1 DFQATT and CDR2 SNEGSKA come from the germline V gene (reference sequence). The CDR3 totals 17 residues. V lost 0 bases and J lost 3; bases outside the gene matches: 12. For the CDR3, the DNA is TGCAGTGCTAGAGATATACGATTCCAGCGGGGTACAGATACGCAGTATTTT. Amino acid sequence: CSARDIRFQRGTDTQYF.

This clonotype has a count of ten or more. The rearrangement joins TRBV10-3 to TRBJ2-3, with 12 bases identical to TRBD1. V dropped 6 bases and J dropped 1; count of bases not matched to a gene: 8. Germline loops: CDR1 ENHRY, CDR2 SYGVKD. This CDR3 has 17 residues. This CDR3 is CAIRTGQGAHGTDTQYF. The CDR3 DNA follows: TGTGCCATCAGAACGGGACAGGGGGCGCATGGCACAGATACGCAGTATTTT.

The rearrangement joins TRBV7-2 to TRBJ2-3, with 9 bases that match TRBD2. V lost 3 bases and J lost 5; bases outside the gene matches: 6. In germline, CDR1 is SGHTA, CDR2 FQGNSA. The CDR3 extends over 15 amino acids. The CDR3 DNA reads TGTGCCAGCAGCTTCCGCGGGGGGGCCGTAGATACGCAGTATTTT. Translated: CASSFRGGAVDTQYF.

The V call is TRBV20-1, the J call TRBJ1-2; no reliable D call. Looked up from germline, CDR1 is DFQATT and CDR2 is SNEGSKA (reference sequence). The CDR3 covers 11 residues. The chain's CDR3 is CSEKLRGGYTF. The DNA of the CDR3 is TGCAGCGAGAAATTACGGGGTGGCTACACCTTC.

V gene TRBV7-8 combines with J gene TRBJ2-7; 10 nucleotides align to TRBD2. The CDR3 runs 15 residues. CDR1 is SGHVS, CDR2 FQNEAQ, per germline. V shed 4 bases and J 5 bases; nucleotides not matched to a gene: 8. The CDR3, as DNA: TGTGCCAGCAGCTCATGGACTAGCGGCCCCCACGAGCAGTACTTC. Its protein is CASSSWTSGPHEQYF.

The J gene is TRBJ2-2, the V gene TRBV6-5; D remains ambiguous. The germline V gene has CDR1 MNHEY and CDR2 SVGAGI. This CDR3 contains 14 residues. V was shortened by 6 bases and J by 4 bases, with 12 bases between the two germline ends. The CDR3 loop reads CASRPPALTGELFF. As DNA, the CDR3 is TGTGCCAGCAGACCCCCAGCTCTCACCGGGGAGCTGTTTTTT.

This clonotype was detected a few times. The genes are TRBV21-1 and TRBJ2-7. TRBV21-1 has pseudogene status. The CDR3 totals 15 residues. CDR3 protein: CASSKIDVQYYEQYV. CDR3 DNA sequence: TGTGCCAGCAGCAAAATAGACGTCCAGTACTACGAGCAGTACGTC.

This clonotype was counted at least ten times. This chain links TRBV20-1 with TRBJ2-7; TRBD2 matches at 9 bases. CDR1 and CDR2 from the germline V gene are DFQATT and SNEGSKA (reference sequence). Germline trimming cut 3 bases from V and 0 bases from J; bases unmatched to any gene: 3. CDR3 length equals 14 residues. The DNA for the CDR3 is TGCAGTGCTAGCTTAGCGGGAGCCTCCTACGAGCAGTACGTC. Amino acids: CSASLAGASYEQYV.

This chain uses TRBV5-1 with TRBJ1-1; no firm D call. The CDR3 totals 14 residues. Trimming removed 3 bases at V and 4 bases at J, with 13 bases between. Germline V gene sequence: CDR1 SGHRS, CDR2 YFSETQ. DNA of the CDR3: TGCGCCAGCAGCTCCACCCGGACGGGCACTGAAGCTTTCTTT. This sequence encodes CASSSTRTGTEAFF.

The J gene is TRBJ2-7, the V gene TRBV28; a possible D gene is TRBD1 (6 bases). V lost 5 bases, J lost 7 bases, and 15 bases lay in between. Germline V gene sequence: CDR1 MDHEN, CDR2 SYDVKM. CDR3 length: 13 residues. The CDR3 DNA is TGTGCCAGCAGTACCCAGCCAGGGGCGGAGCAGTACGTC. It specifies CASSTQPGAEQYV.

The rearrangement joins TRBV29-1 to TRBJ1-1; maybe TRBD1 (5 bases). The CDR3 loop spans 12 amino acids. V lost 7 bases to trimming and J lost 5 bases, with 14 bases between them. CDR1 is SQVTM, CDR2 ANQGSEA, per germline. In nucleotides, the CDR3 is TGCAGCGGGAGGTGGGGGGGGACTGAAGCTTTCTTT. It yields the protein CSGRWGGTEAFF.

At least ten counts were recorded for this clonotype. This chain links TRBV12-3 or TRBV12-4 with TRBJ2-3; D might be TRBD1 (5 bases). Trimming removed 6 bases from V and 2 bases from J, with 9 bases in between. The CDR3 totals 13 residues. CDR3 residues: CASSSGHTDTQYF. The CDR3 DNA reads TGTGCCAGCAGCTCCGGACACACAGATACGCAGTATTTT.

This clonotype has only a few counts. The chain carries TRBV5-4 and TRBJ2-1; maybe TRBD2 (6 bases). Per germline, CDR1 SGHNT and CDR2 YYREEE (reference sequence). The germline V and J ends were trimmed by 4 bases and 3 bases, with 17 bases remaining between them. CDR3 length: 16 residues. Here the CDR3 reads CASSPRGDGSYNEQFF. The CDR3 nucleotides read TGTGCCAGCAGCCCGCGTGGAGACGGGAGCTACAATGAGCAGTTCTTC.

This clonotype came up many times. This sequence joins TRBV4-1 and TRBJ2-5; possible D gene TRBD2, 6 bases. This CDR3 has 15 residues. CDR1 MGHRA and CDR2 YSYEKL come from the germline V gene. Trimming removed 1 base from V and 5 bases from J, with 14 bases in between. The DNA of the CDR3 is TGCGCCAGCAGCCAAGTCGGACGGAGGGAGGAGACCCAGTACTTC. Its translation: CASSQVGRREETQYF.

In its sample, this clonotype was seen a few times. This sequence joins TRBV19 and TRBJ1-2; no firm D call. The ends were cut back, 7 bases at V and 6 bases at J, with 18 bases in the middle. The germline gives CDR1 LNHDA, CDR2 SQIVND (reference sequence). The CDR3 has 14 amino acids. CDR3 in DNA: TGTGCCAGTACTTGGGAGTCCGAGGATAATGGCTACACCTTC. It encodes CASTWESEDNGYTF.

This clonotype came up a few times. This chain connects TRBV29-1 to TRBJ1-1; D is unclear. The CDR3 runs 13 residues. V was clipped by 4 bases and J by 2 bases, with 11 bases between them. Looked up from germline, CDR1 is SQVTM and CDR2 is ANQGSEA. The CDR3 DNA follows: TGCAGCGTTGGTACCGTACCTAACACTGAAGCTTTCTTT. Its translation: CSVGTVPNTEAFF.

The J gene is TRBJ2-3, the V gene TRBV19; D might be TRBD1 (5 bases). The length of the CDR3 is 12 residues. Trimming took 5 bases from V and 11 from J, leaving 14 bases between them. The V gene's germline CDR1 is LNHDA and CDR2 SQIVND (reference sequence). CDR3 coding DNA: TGTGCCAGTAGTCCCGACAGAGTTGGGCAGTATTTT. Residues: CASSPDRVGQYF.

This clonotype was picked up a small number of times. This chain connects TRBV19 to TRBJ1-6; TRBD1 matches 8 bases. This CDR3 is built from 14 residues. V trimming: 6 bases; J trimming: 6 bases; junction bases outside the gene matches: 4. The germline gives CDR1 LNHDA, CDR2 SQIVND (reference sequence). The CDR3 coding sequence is TGTGCCAGTAGCGACAGGGGATCTAATTCACCCCTCCACTTT. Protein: CASSDRGSNSPLHF. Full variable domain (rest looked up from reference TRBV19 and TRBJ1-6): DGGITQSPKYLFRKEGQNVTLSCEQNLNHDAMYWYRQDPGQGLRLIYYSQIVNDFQKGDIAEGYSVSREKKESFPLTVTSAQKNPTAFYLCASSDRGSNSPLHFGNGTRLTVT.

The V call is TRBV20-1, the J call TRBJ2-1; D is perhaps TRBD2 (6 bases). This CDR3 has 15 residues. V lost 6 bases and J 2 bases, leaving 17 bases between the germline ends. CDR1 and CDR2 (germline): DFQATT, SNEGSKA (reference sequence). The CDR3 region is CSATFGGAPYNEQFF. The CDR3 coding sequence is TGCAGTGCAACTTTCGGGGGAGCCCCCTACAATGAGCAGTTCTTC.

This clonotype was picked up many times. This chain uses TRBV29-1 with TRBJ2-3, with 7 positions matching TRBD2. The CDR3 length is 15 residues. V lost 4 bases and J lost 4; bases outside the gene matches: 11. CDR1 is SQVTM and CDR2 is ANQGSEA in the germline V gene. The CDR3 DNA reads TGCAGCGTTGTCCTAGCGGAAGTAAGGGCAGATACGCAGTATTTT. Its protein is CSVVLAEVRADTQYF.